These T cell receptor beta chains were read from a single sample in a study of cytomegalovirus exposure and HLA in healthy donors. The data were produced by immunoSEQ multiplex PCR, yet TCRdb's version contains in-frame clones alone and is incomplete. The table records roughly 130,000 clones, over 80% of them present only once. Sequencing was performed on PBMCs. These receptors were obtained from a man aged 30 to 39 in good health and CMV-seronegative. Both conserved end residues are part of each CDR3. The D gene is left open where the match is weak. Clone size is stated in some rows and not others, as once, few, many or a class when expanded.

TRBV2	.	TRBD1	TRBJ1-5	TGTGCCAGCAGTCAGACAGGGTTGGATCAGCCCCAGCATTTT	CASSQTGLDQPQHF
TRBV11-2	.	TRBD2	TRBJ2-3	TGTGCCAGCAGCCTGCGACTAGCGGGGGGGAAGACAGATACGCAGTATTTT	CASSLRLAGGKTDTQYF
TRBV28	.	TRBD1	TRBJ1-5	TGTGCCAGCAGCAAATACATACCGGGACAGGGTAGGGATCAGCCCCAGCATTTT	CASSKYIPGQGRDQPQHF
TRBV2	.	TRBD2	TRBJ2-7	TGTGCCAGCACGGGGGGTTTGCCGTACGAGCAGTACTTC	CASTGGLPYEQYF
TRBV28	.	.	TRBJ2-3	TGTGCCAGCAGTTTGGCCCCCTATACGCAGTATTTT	CASSLAPYTQYF
TRBV5-1	.	.	TRBJ2-7	TGCGCCAGCAGCGCGACAACCTACGAGCAGTACTTC	CASSATTYEQYF
TRBV6-5	.	.	TRBJ2-1	TGTGCCAGCAGTTACGAGGGGGGGCACTACAATGAGCAGTTCTTC	CASSYEGGHYNEQFF
TRBV27	.	.	TRBJ2-7	TGTGCCAGCAGTTTCAGGGGAGAAGTCTACGAGCAGTACTTC	CASSFRGEVYEQYF
TRBV6-5	.	TRBD2	TRBJ2-1	TGTGCCAGCAGGGCCGGACTAGCGCAGAATGAGCAGTTCTTC	CASRAGLAQNEQFF
TRBV5-1	.	.	TRBJ2-3	TGCGCCAGCATAAGAGGACAGAGCACAGATACGCAGTATTTT	CASIRGQSTDTQYF
TRBV29-1	.	TRBD1	TRBJ1-1	TGCAGCGTTGACGGGCAGGGGGTCCCCGAAGCTTTCTTT	CSVDGQGVPEAFF
TRBV27	.	.	TRBJ2-3	TGTGCCAGCAGTGGGGGGACAGCGCAGTATTTT	CASSGGTAQYF
TRBV18	few	TRBD1	TRBJ1-2	TGTGCCAGCTCGCTAAAGACAGGGGCCCCCTATGGCTACACCTTC	CASSLKTGAPYGYTF
TRBV2	.	.	TRBJ1-2	TGTGCCAGCAGGCCCCCGACAGGACACTATGGCTACACCTTC	CASRPPTGHYGYTF
TRBV20-1	.	.	TRBJ1-2	TGCAGTGCTGGGCCAGGGGATGGCTACACCTTC	CSAGPGDGYTF
TRBV5-1	.	TRBD1	TRBJ1-6	TGCGCCAGCAGCCGGGGACAGTATAATTCACCCCTCCACTTT	CASSRGQYNSPLHF
TRBV11-2	.	TRBD1	TRBJ2-5	TGTGCCAGCAGCTTAGGGGCTAGGGCAGGGGGCGCAGGGGAGACCCAGTACTTC	CASSLGARAGGAGETQYF
TRBV27	.	TRBD1	TRBJ2-2	TGTGCCAGCTCTTACAGGGGCGACACCGGGGAGCTGTTTTTT	CASSYRGDTGELFF
TRBV4-1	.	.	TRBJ1-3	TGCGCCAGCAGCCAAGTCGGAGGGACTGGAAACACCATATATTTT	CASSQVGGTGNTIYF
TRBV20-1	few	.	TRBJ1-1	TGCAGTGCTAGAGATACCCCGGTGGCTTTCTTT	CSARDTPVAFF
TRBV27	.	TRBD2	TRBJ2-5	TGTGCCAGCAGTTCTCTAGCGGGGGCCCAAGAGACCCAGTACTTC	CASSSLAGAQETQYF
TRBV2	.	TRBD2	TRBJ2-7	TGTGCCAGCAGTACCGGGACTAGCGGCTTCTCTTACCGCGAGCAGTACTTC	CASSTGTSGFSYREQYF
TRBV5-1	.	TRBD2	TRBJ2-3	TGCGCCAGCAGCTTGGAGCCCAGCGGGGGGAGCGATACGCAGTATTTT	CASSLEPSGGSDTQYF
TRBV6-5	.	TRBD2	TRBJ2-5	TGTGCCAGCAAAGGGCAGCGGGGGGGCCTAGAGACCCAGTACTTC	CASKGQRGGLETQYF
TRBV23-1	.	TRBD1	TRBJ1-5	TGCGCCAGCAGTCAATCCGGGACAGGGATTCAGCCCCAGCATTTT	CASSQSGTGIQPQHF
TRBV7-8	.	.	TRBJ2-2	TGTGCCAGCAGCGCCGGCGGAGGGAACACCGGGGAGCTGTTTTTT	CASSAGGGNTGELFF
TRBV29-1	once	.	TRBJ2-7	TGCAGCGTTGAAGCCCCGGGATCCTACGAGCAGTACTTC	CSVEAPGSYEQYF
TRBV5-6	.	TRBD2	TRBJ2-7	TGTGCCAGCAGCTCCTCTAGCGGGGGCTACGAGCAGTACTTC	CASSSSSGGYEQYF
TRBV4-3	.	TRBD2	TRBJ2-1	TGCGCCAGCAGCCTTGAGGGACTAGCGGGGGGGCTGACCTACAATGAGCAGTTCTTC	CASSLEGLAGGLTYNEQFF
TRBV6-5	.	.	TRBJ2-1	TGTGCCAGCAGTCCAACCCAGATCTACAATGAGCAGTTCTTC	CASSPTQIYNEQFF
TRBV7-2	.	TRBD1	TRBJ1-5	TGTGCCAGCAGCACCCGGACAGGGATTGACCAGCCCCAGCATTTT	CASSTRTGIDQPQHF
TRBV6-5	.	.	TRBJ1-4	TGTGCCAGCAGTTACAGGCAGGGGACTGAAAAACTGTTTTTT	CASSYRQGTEKLFF
TRBV11-2	.	.	TRBJ2-5	TGTGCCAGCAGCTCACGGGACTCACAAGAGACCCAGTACTTC	CASSSRDSQETQYF
TRBV7-2	once	TRBD1	TRBJ2-7	TGTGCCAGCAGCTTAGAAATTGGGACAGGCAGGGTAGGGTACGAGCAGTACTTC	CASSLEIGTGRVGYEQYF
TRBV5-1	once	.	TRBJ1-1	TGCGCCAGCAGCTTGGAAGGGAGTGGGACTGAAGCTTTCTTT	CASSLEGSGTEAFF
TRBV6-5	once	TRBD2	TRBJ2-2	TGTGCCATAAAAGGGACTAGCAGCACCGGGGAGCTGTTTTTT	CAIKGTSSTGELFF
TRBV28	few	TRBD1	TRBJ2-5	TGTGCCAGTAAGACAGGGGGCTTAGAAGAGACCCAGTACTTC	CASKTGGLEETQYF
TRBV5-1	.	.	TRBJ1-1	TGCGCCAGCAGCTCGAGGATAGGGGAGGTGAACACTGAAGCTTTCTTT	CASSSRIGEVNTEAFF
TRBV2	once	.	TRBJ2-1	TGTGCCAGCCGCCCGCTACTCCAGGTACGGAACAATGAGCAGTTCTTC	CASRPLLQVRNNEQFF
TRBV28	.	.	TRBJ2-3	TGTGCCAGCAGTTTATCACCAGGACTGGGTGCGGGAGATACGCAGTATTTT	CASSLSPGLGAGDTQYF
TRBV5-6	.	.	TRBJ1-1	TGTGCCACCCTCCTGGGAGGGACGGCTGCTAAGGTCACTGAAGCTTTCTTT	CATLLGGTAAKVTEAFF
TRBV10-3	once	.	TRBJ2-7	TGTGCCATCAGTGAGTCCGCAAGTCGGTACGAGCAGTACTTC	CAISESASRYEQYF
TRBV5-4	.	.	TRBJ2-2	TGTGCCAGCAGCCCCCTCGGAGGGGCGAACACCGGGGAGCTGTTTTTT	CASSPLGGANTGELFF
TRBV7-8	.	TRBD2	TRBJ2-1	TGTGCCAGCACCTCAAGCAGACTAGCGGGGGGCTACAATGAGCAGTTCTTC	CASTSSRLAGGYNEQFF
TRBV7-2	.	TRBD2	TRBJ2-5	TGTGCCAGCAGCCCACGGACTAGCGGGCTTGTTAGGGAGACCCAGTACTTC	CASSPRTSGLVRETQYF
TRBV9	.	.	TRBJ1-4	TGTGCCAGCAGCGTAGGGGGGGGGATAACTAATGAAAAACTGTTTTTT	CASSVGGGITNEKLFF
TRBV6-5	once	TRBD1	TRBJ2-7	TGTGCCAGCAGTGTCACGGACAGGGGTTCACACGAGCAGTACTTC	CASSVTDRGSHEQYF
TRBV6-4	.	TRBD1	TRBJ2-6	TGTGCCAGCAGTGAAGGGACAGGGGCCAACGGCCTGACTTTC	CASSEGTGANGLTF
TRBV5-1	.	.	TRBJ2-3	TGCGCCAGCAGTTTAGTGGGCGAGACAGATACGCAGTATTTT	CASSLVGETDTQYF
TRBV14	few	.	TRBJ1-2	TGTGCCAGCAGCCGAAATCAGGGTTTATCGGTTGGCTACACCTTC	CASSRNQGLSVGYTF
TRBV7-9	.	.	TRBJ2-2	TGTGCCAGCAGCTTCAGGGGGGCCGGGGAGCTGTTTTTT	CASSFRGAGELFF
TRBV2	.	TRBD2	TRBJ2-3	TGTGCCAGCAGTGGGTTGCGGGGGAGCACAGATACGCAGTATTTT	CASSGLRGSTDTQYF
TRBV19	.	TRBD1	TRBJ1-5	TGTGCCAGTAGTCCCCGACAGGGGGCGGGCAATCAGCCCCAGCATTTT	CASSPRQGAGNQPQHF
TRBV5-1	.	TRBD1	TRBJ2-7	TGCGCCAGCAGGCGAGAGACAGGGAGCTCCTACGAGCAGTACTTC	CASRRETGSSYEQYF
TRBV18	.	.	TRBJ1-1	TGTGCCAGCTCCCCAGATAGGGGCACTGAAGCTTTCTTT	CASSPDRGTEAFF
TRBV27	.	TRBD1	TRBJ1-2	TGTGCCAGCAGTTCGGGACAGTTCTTTGGCTACACCTTC	CASSSGQFFGYTF
TRBV5-1	.	TRBD1	TRBJ2-5	TGCGCCAGCAGCATAATGACAGGGCAAGAGACCCAGTACTTC	CASSIMTGQETQYF
TRBV2	.	.	TRBJ2-1	TGTGCCAGCAGACAGACGCTTGAGCAGTTCTTC	CASRQTLEQFF